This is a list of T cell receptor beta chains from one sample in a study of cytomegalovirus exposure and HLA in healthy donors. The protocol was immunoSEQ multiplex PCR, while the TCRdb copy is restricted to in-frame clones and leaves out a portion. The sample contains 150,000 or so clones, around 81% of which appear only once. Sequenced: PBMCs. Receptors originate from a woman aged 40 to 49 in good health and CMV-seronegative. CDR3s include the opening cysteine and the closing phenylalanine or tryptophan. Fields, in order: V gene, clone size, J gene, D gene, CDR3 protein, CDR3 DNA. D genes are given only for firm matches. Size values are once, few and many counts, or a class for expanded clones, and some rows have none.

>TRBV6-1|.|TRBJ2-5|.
CASSHEGQGGTQYF
TGTGCCAGCAGCCACGAGGGGCAGGGAGGGACCCAGTACTTC
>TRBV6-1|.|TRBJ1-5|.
CASSEFTEVSNQPQHF
TGTGCCAGCAGTGAATTCACAGAAGTTAGCAATCAGCCCCAGCATTTT
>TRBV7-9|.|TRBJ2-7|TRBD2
CASSYLAGGSYEQYF
TGTGCCAGCAGCTATCTAGCGGGAGGTTCGTACGAGCAGTACTTC
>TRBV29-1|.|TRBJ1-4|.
CSVVKGGNEKLFF
TGCAGCGTTGTAAAGGGGGGGAATGAAAAACTGTTTTTT
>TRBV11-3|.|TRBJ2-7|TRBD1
CASSLEGTGMNEQYF
TGTGCCAGCAGCTTAGAAGGGACAGGGATGAACGAGCAGTACTTC
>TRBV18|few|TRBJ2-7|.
CASSPPGVPEAHEQYF
TGTGCCAGCTCACCGCCGGGGGTACCTGAGGCGCACGAGCAGTACTTC
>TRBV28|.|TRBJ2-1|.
CASTDFGRAPNEQFF
TGTGCCAGCACCGATTTCGGGCGGGCCCCCAATGAGCAGTTCTTC
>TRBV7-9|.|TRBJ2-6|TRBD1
CASSPRQGASGANVLTF
TGTGCCAGCAGCCCCCGACAGGGGGCCTCTGGGGCCAACGTCCTGACTTTC
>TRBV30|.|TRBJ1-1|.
CAQNPPGPIGAFF
TGTGCTCAAAACCCCCCAGGGCCAATCGGAGCTTTCTTT
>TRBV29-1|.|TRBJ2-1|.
CSVPDINEQFF
TGCAGCGTCCCGGACATAAATGAGCAGTTCTTC
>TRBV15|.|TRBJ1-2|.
CATSREGREGTF
TGTGCCACCAGCAGAGAGGGCAGGGAGGGCACCTTC
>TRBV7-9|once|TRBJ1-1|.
CASSSYRLGSSGTEAFF
TGTGCCAGCAGCTCCTACCGGTTGGGGTCCTCGGGGACTGAAGCTTTCTTT
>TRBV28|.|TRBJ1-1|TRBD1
CASRGQAEAFF
TGTGCCAGCCGCGGACAGGCTGAAGCTTTCTTT
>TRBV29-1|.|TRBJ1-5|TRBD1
CSVVDRLNQPQHF
TGCAGCGTCGTGGACAGGCTTAATCAGCCCCAGCATTTT
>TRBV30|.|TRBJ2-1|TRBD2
CAWGLAGVYEQFF
TGTGCCTGGGGACTAGCGGGAGTATATGAGCAGTTCTTC
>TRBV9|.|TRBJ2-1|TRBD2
CASSVGGSGVHEQFF
TGTGCCAGCAGCGTAGGGGGGAGCGGGGTTCATGAGCAGTTCTTC
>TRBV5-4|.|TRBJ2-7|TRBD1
CASSLGGTGAGYEQYF
TGTGCCAGCAGCTTGGGAGGGACAGGGGCCGGCTACGAGCAGTACTTC
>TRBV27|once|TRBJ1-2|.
CASRGQGTDGYTF
TGTGCCAGCAGAGGTCAGGGGACGGATGGCTACACCTTC